This T cell receptor beta chain was recovered during a study of blood T cells in healthy people across ages. Study outcomes and limitations: Strongly correlated with naive T cell percentage was TCR beta diversity. Both naive CD4+ cell counts and diversity were greater in long-lived donors than in aged donors.

Donors were healthy Caucasian individuals from Russia aged roughly 6 to 95. There are a few counts of this clonotype. Its antigen is not known. Primed by a sample-barcoded 5' primer and a J-beta primer mix, a second PCR proceeded for 7 to 11 cycles. CDR3-containing paired-end reads numbered at least 2.5 million in each sample. TCRdb recomputed calls from the 5' RACE reads with MiXCR, one row per CDR3 protein. The sample carries fewer than 900,000 distinct CDR3 sequences, 35% to 40% recorded once. The CDR3 covers 18 residues. Germline CDR1 reads LGHNA; CDR2 reads YNFKEQ. V was trimmed by 0 bases and J by 4 bases, leaving 21 bases between them.

The sequencing input was blood. The source is a man between 18 and 29 years old in good health. The chain uses TRBV4-2 and TRBJ2-5; D may be TRBD2 (6 bases). CDR3 amino acids: CASSQEGYGGSWRETQYF. The CDR3 DNA is TGTGCCAGCAGCCAAGAAGGGTATGGGGGGTCGTGGCGAGAGACCCAGTACTTC.